Presented here are 18 T cell receptor beta chains from one specimen sequenced in a study of blood T cell repertoires in COVID-19. This table comes from immunoSEQ multiplex PCR, and its TCRdb copy is limited to in-frame clones, with some not included. The sample has about 360,000 clones, approximately 87% seen once. The sequencing input was PBMCs or T cells enriched from blood (not recorded which). The receptors were sampled from a man aged 35-49 years in a cohort exposed to, infected with or recovered from COVID-19 (not recorded which).

The CDR3 DNA sequence: TGTGCCAGCAGCCCTCGGACAGGCGGCTATGGCTACACCTTC. This sequence encodes CASSPRTGGYGYTF. This chain uses TRBV7-9 with TRBJ1-2, with TRBD1 identical over 7 bases. The CDR3 sequence is 14 residues long. V lost 5 bases, J lost 4 bases, and 7 bases stayed unmatched. The germline V gene encodes CDR1 SEHNR and CDR2 FQNEAQ (reference sequence).

J is TRBJ2-1 and V is TRBV27; D is perhaps TRBD1 (5 bases). Germline CDR1 and CDR2: MNHEY and SMNVEV (reference sequence). The CDR3 is 14 amino acids. The V end lost 8 bases, the J end lost 2 bases, and 13 bases lay between the germline ends. CDR3 coding DNA: TGTGCCAGCCGAGACAGAGGAACCTACAATGAGCAGTTCTTC. It yields the protein CASRDRGTYNEQFF.

This rearrangement joins TRBV2 to TRBJ2-1, with 14 bases lining up with TRBD2. The CDR3 covers 17 residues. Germline V gene lookup returns CDR1 SNHLY and CDR2 FYNNEI. Trimming took 7 bases from V and 4 from J; bases not matched to a gene: 9. The CDR3 loop reads CASIGTSGSWRYNEQFF. CDR3 nucleotide sequence: TGTGCCAGCATTGGGACTAGCGGGAGCTGGCGATACAATGAGCAGTTCTTC.

V is TRBV5-4 and J is TRBJ2-4, with D uncertain. Looked up from germline, CDR1 is SGHNT and CDR2 is YYREEE (reference sequence). The CDR3 length is 15 residues. Trimming removed 4 bases at V and 7 bases at J, with 18 bases between. CDR3 coding DNA: TGTGCCAGCAGCCAGAATTCTAGAGGATGGAACATTCAGTACTTC. The encoded protein is CASSQNSRGWNIQYF.

The chain links TRBV18 to TRBJ2-1, with TRBD1 as a possible D gene (5 bases). This CDR3 is built from 14 residues. Between the trimmed V and J ends, which lost 1 base and 4 bases, there was a span of 8 bases. The germline gives CDR1 KGHSH, CDR2 LQKENI. The CDR3 coding sequence is TGTGCCAGCTCACCACTGACAGATTACAATGAGCAGTTCTTC. Its translation: CASSPLTDYNEQFF.

This clone was seen only once. This same CDR3 is encoded by further DNA sequences in the sample. The chain recombines TRBV18 with TRBJ2-2, with a possible D match to TRBD2 (5 bases). In germline, CDR1 is KGHSH, CDR2 LQKENI. The CDR3 runs to 13 residues. Between the trimmed V and J ends, which lost 3 bases and 4 bases, there was a span of 6 bases. CDR3 residues: CASSPRGTGELFF. DNA of the CDR3: TGTGCCAGCTCACCCCGGGGCACCGGGGAGCTGTTTTTT.

V usage is TRBV21-1 and J usage is TRBJ1-3; the table assigns TRBD1, which was not confirmed against the DNA. TRBV21-1 is marked as a pseudogene. The CDR3 totals 17 residues. CDR3 sequence: CASSDYRGYYSGNTIYF. The CDR3 DNA reads as TGTGCCAGCAGCGATTACAGGGGGTACTACTCTGGAAACACCATATATTTT.

The rearrangement links TRBV7-9 to TRBJ2-1, with 8 bases identical to TRBD1. The CDR3 contains 15 residues. Trimming took 5 bases from V and 0 from J; bases not matched to a gene: 3. Per germline, CDR1 SEHNR and CDR2 FQNEAQ (reference sequence). The CDR3 reads CASSRDRSSYNEQFF. CDR3 DNA sequence: TGTGCCAGCAGCAGGGACAGGAGCTCCTACAATGAGCAGTTCTTC. Combining the CDR3 with reference TRBV7-9 and TRBJ2-1 gives the whole variable domain DTGVSQNPRHKITKRGQNVTFRCDPISEHNRLYWYRQTLGQGPEFLTYFQNEAQLEKSRLLSDRFSAERPKGSFSTLEIQRTEQGDSAMYLCASSRDRSSYNEQFFGPGTRLTVL.

The chain links TRBV2 to TRBJ1-6; 9 bases map to TRBD1. The length of the CDR3 is 19 residues. The V segment lost 1 base and the J segment 4 bases; nucleotides outside the gene matches: 11. The germline CDR1 and CDR2 sequences are SNHLY and FYNNEI. The chain's CDR3 is CASSEDSLGTGTYNSPLHF. DNA for the CDR3: TGTGCCAGCAGTGAAGACAGTTTGGGGACAGGGACTTATAATTCACCCCTCCACTTT. Supplemented by reference TRBV2 and TRBJ1-6, the full variable domain reads EPEVTQTPSHQVTQMGQEVILRCVPISNHLYFYWYRQILGQKVEFLVSFYNNEISEKSEIFDDQFSVERPDGSNFTLKIRSTKLEDSAMYFCASSEDSLGTGTYNSPLHFGNGTRLTVT.

This chain links TRBV5-1 with TRBJ2-1, with 7 bases that match TRBD2. CDR3 length: 12 amino acids. The J segment lost 8 bases and the V segment lost 2 bases, leaving 1 base of the junction unmatched. The germline CDR1 and CDR2 sequences are SGHRS and YFSETQ. The CDR3, as DNA: TGCGCCAGCAGCTTTAGCGGGTATGAGCAGTTCTTC. Its protein is CASSFSGYEQFF.

V is TRBV4-2 and J is TRBJ2-2, with a tentative D call TRBD2 (6 bases). The CDR3 has 16 amino acids. Germline V gives CDR1 LGHNA, CDR2 YNFKEQ. V lost 4 bases and J lost 3, with 15 bases in between. CDR3 region: CASSPSEGRDTGELFF. For the CDR3, the DNA is TGTGCCAGCAGCCCCTCGGAGGGCCGGGACACCGGGGAGCTGTTTTTT.

The chain joins TRBV10-1 to TRBJ1-2, with 7 positions matching TRBD1. This CDR3 spans 15 amino acids. J lost 5 bases, V lost 4 bases, and 10 bases had no gene match. Germline CDR1 reads WNHNN; CDR2 reads SYGVQD (reference sequence). This CDR3 reads CASSATATGFYGYTF. The CDR3 bases are TGCGCCAGCAGTGCCACCGCGACAGGGTTTTATGGCTACACCTTC.

V usage is TRBV6-6 and J usage is TRBJ1-5; 7 positions agree with TRBD1. The germline gives CDR1 MNHNY, CDR2 SVGAGI (reference sequence). The CDR3 extends over 14 amino acids. With V trimmed by 6 bases and J by 2 bases, 4 bases remained unmatched. DNA of the CDR3: TGTGCCAGCAGAACAGGGGATGGCAATCAGCCCCAGCATTTT. Encoded protein: CASRTGDGNQPQHF.

This clone has more than one count but fewer than ten. The chain carries TRBV15 and TRBJ2-7, with D tentatively TRBD1 (6 bases). The CDR3 spans 15 residues. Trimming left V 5 bases short and J 1 base short, with 15 bases between. Germline loops: CDR1 LNHNV, CDR2 YYDKDF (reference sequence). CDR3 sequence (DNA): TGTGCCACCAGCCTCCGGGACACCGGGTCCTACGAGCAGTACTTC. Its protein is CATSLRDTGSYEQYF.

The chain carries TRBV4-1 and TRBJ1-2; D call uncertain. The CDR3 length is 15 residues. Germline-derived CDR1 and CDR2 are MGHRA and YSYEKL. V was pared by 0 bases and J by 8 bases, with 16 bases between. CDR3 amino acids: CASSQEVTGSGGYTF. CDR3 nucleotide sequence: TGCGCCAGCAGCCAAGAAGTAACGGGCTCGGGAGGCTACACCTTC.

This clone was detected only a few times. V gene TRBV7-8 combines with J gene TRBJ1-2; TRBD1 aligns across 8 bases. Trimming cost V 2 bases and J 0 bases; bases outside gene matches: 2. In germline, CDR1 is SGHVS, CDR2 FQNEAQ. The CDR3 has 15 residues. CDR3 amino acids: CASSLRTGTNYGYTF. The CDR3 DNA sequence: TGTGCCAGCAGCTTACGGACAGGGACTAACTATGGCTACACCTTC. Using reference TRBV7-8 and TRBJ1-2 for the parts outside the CDR3, the full variable domain is GAGVSQSPRYKVAKRGQDVALRCDPISGHVSLFWYQQALGQGPEFLTYFQNEAQLDKSGLPSDRFFAERPEGSVSTLKIQRTQQEDSAVYLCASSLRTGTNYGYTFGSGTRLTVV.

With regard to this clone: This CDR3 is also generated by other DNA sequences in the sample. CDR3 loop: CASSLGSSGSTDTQYF. The CDR3 coding sequence is TGCGCCAGCAGCTTGGGGTCTAGCGGTAGCACAGATACGCAGTATTTT. The rearrangement joins TRBV5-1 to TRBJ2-3; TRBD2 matches 7 bases. This CDR3 is 16 amino acids long. Looked up from germline, CDR1 is SGHRS and CDR2 is YFSETQ. V lost 0 bases, J lost 0 bases, and 4 bases stayed unmatched.

V gene TRBV7-8 combines with J gene TRBJ1-2, with 7 bases that match TRBD1. V gave up 2 bases and J gave up 1 base; unmatched junction bases: 4. The length of the CDR3 is 15 residues. The germline V gene has CDR1 SGHVS and CDR2 FQNEAQ. CDR3 DNA: TGTGCCAGCAGCTTATCCGACAGGGTTAACTATGGCTACACCTTC. Protein sequence: CASSLSDRVNYGYTF.